Included here is one T cell receptor beta chain sequence, with context. Its target is unknown. Specified time point: after neoadjuvant nivolumab, at surgical resection. Stage II-IVA oral cavity squamous cell carcinoma was new and untreated by systemic or radiation therapy. Patients had HPV-negative, locally advanced oral cavity squamous cell carcinoma. Germline lookup yields CDR1 PRHDT and CDR2 FYEKMQ (reference sequence). The junction had 9 bases not matched to a gene; V was cut back by 5 bases and J by 6 bases. The CDR3 totals 15 residues. This sample is part of a study of neoadjuvant anti-PD-1 for oral cavity cancer. Study details: Patients without progression received a fourth nivolumab dose around day 43, then surgical resection on days 50-56.

The table came from immunoSEQ multiplex PCR; TCRdb's copy has only in-frame clones and leaves some out. The table has around 7,200 clones, 62% seen once; the top ten hold about 3.5%. General study points: Non-responders to neoadjuvant nivolumab had significantly more clonal PBMC T cells than responders.

This sequence originates from a person between 40 and 85 years old with oral cavity squamous cell carcinoma. The rearrangement uses TRBV13 and TRBJ2-3, with TRBD1 matching over 9 bases. The sequences come from PBMCs, collected after nivolumab (anti-PD-1) treatment. CDR3 loop: CASSARPDRGDTQYF. In DNA, the CDR3 is TGTGCCAGCAGCGCGCGCCCGGACAGGGGTGATACGCAGTATTTT.